These 19 T cell receptor beta chains share one sample of origin, sequenced in a study of breast tumors, draining lymph nodes, adjacent tissues. The lymph nodes were axillary draining lymph nodes from breast cancer patients. TCRdb re-called the multiplex PCR reads through MiXCR, storing one row per CDR3 protein. The sample holds around 250,000 distinct CDR3 sequences, 30% to 35% seen once. Sample: axillary lymph node tissue. Source of these receptors: a female donor with breast cancer. Some clones in this sample may be carry-over from other donors' samples.

There are many counts of this clonotype. The chain combines TRBV7-9 with TRBJ2-7; a possible D gene is TRBD1 (5 bases). The CDR3 is 11 amino acids. V was cut by 5 bases and J by 7 bases, with 9 bases left in between. Germline V lookup: CDR1 SEHNR, CDR2 FQNEAQ (reference sequence). CDR3 in DNA: TGTGCCAGCAGCACCCGACAGGAGCAGTACTTC. It translates to CASSTRQEQYF.

The table lists this clonotype with many counts. V is TRBV6-5 and J is TRBJ2-3; possibly TRBD1 for D (7 bases). Trimming removed 5 bases at V and 7 bases at J, with 19 bases between. CDR3 length: 15 residues. Germline V gene lookup returns CDR1 MNHEY and CDR2 SVGAGI. In DNA, the CDR3 is TGTGCCAGCAGTACCGGGACAGAAGGGAGGAATACGCAGTATTTT. Translated, it gives CASSTGTEGRNTQYF.

The table lists this clonotype with many counts. V usage is TRBV4-3 and J usage is TRBJ2-1; D not certain. V lost 3 bases to trimming and J lost 4 bases, with 22 bases between them. The CDR3 is made up of 18 amino acids. Germline CDR1 and CDR2: LGHNA and YSLEER. CDR3 loop: CASSQKGIRGTLYNEQFF. In DNA, the CDR3 is TGCGCCAGCAGCCAGAAAGGGATCCGAGGCACACTTTACAATGAGCAGTTCTTC.

This clonotype was picked up many times. V gene TRBV2 combines with J gene TRBJ2-2, with D unresolved. The CDR3 loop spans 14 amino acids. V was shortened by 7 bases and J by 0 bases, with 9 bases between the two germline ends. Germline lookup yields CDR1 SNHLY and CDR2 FYNNEI. The CDR3 nucleotides read TGTGCCAGCAAACGGAATACGAACACCGGGGAGCTGTTTTTT. It codes for CASKRNTNTGELFF.

The chain employs TRBV5-1 and TRBJ2-6; 14 bases are shared with TRBD2. The CDR3 consists of 15 residues. J gave up 10 bases and V 5 bases, and 5 bases lay outside the gene matches. CDR1 is SGHRS and CDR2 is YFSETQ in the germline V gene. CDR3 in DNA: TGCGCCAGCAGTGGAGGGACTAGCGGGGGAAACGTCCTGACTTTC. This gives the protein CASSGGTSGGNVLTF. Complete variable domain (other parts from reference TRBV5-1 and TRBJ2-6): KAGVTQTPRYLIKTRGQQVTLSCSPISGHRSVSWYQQTPGQGLQFLFEYFSETQRNKGNFPGRFSGRQFSNSRSEMNVSTLELGDSALYLCASSGGTSGGNVLTFGAGSRLTVL.

This clonotype has more than one count but fewer than ten. The CDR3 end shows no conserved phenylalanine or tryptophan, and so a read error is likely. CDR3 sequence (DNA): TGTGCCAGCAGCGTAGTATCAGGGAGCGAGCAGTACTCC. Translating gives CASSVVSGSEQYS. The chain uses TRBV9 and TRBJ2-7, with D perhaps being TRBD1 or TRBD2 (5 bases each). Germline V gene lookup returns CDR1 SGDLS and CDR2 YYNGEE. There are 13 residues in the CDR3. V was cut by 0 bases and J by 6 bases, with 10 bases left in between.

The chain is built from TRBV7-3 and TRBJ2-2, with TRBD2 matching over 7 bases. The germline V gene encodes CDR1 SGHTA and CDR2 FQGTGA. The V and J ends lost 0 bases and 7 bases, in that order; junction bases with no gene match: 5. The CDR3 extends over 15 amino acids. CDR3 coding DNA: TGTGCCAGCAGCTTAACGCGGGGGAGAGTCGGGGAGCTGTTTTTT. Translating gives CASSLTRGRVGELFF.

This clonotype was recorded at least ten times. V gene TRBV6-6 combines with J gene TRBJ2-1, with 9 bases that match TRBD2. This CDR3 contains 15 residues. Losses at the gene ends were 7 bases for V and 5 bases for J; bases not matched to a gene: 9. CDR1 is MNHNY and CDR2 is SVGAGI in the germline V gene (reference sequence). The CDR3: CASTLLAGVNNEQFF. CDR3 nucleotide sequence: TGTGCCAGCACGTTACTAGCGGGCGTTAACAATGAGCAGTTCTTC.

This clonotype was detected many times. This rearrangement joins TRBV7-2 to TRBJ2-2; D is uncertain. The V gene's germline CDR1 is SGHTA and CDR2 FQGNSA. The CDR3 is 14 amino acids. Between the trimmed V and J ends, which lost 2 bases and 4 bases, there was a span of 8 bases. CDR3 coding DNA: TGTGCCAGCAGCTTAACAGTTAGCACCGGGGAGCTGTTTTTT. It is translated as CASSLTVSTGELFF.

Regarding this clonotype: This may arise from a read error, as a much more abundant clone is one base away. The chain is built from TRBV5-5 and TRBJ1-4, with D perhaps TRBD1 (6 bases). The CDR3 has 15 residues. The germline V gene has CDR1 SGHKS and CDR2 YYEKEE (reference sequence). V was shortened by 7 bases and J by 5 bases, with 18 bases between the two germline ends. The CDR3: CASGSSGARNEKLFF. The CDR3 nucleotides read TGTGCCAGCGGCTCTTCAGGGGCCCGGAATGAAAAACTGTTTTTT.

This clonotype was seen ten or more times. The chain joins TRBV4-2 to TRBJ2-1; the D gene is possibly TRBD2 (6 bases). V was trimmed by 4 bases and J by 3 bases, leaving 19 bases between them. From germline, CDR1 is LGHNA and CDR2 YNFKEQ. The CDR3 consists of 17 residues. The chain's CDR3 is CASSPGGSGGHYNEQFF. The CDR3 DNA is TGTGCCAGCAGCCCCGGGGGTAGCGGAGGACACTACAATGAGCAGTTCTTC.

This clonotype has a count of ten or more. This chain uses TRBV24-1 with TRBJ2-1; no definite D call. CDR3 length: 16 residues. Trimming removed 3 bases from V and 1 base from J, with 12 bases in between. Looked up from germline, CDR1 is KGHDR and CDR2 is SFDVKD. The DNA for the CDR3 is TGTGCCACCAGTGATACCCTGGTCGGGTCCTACAATGAGCAGTTCTTC. Amino acids: CATSDTLVGSYNEQFF.

The chain links TRBV11-1 to TRBJ2-7, with 9 bases that match TRBD2. The CDR3 length is 15 residues. V lost 3 bases, J lost 2 bases, and 5 bases stayed unmatched. The V gene's germline CDR1 is SGHAT and CDR2 FQDESV (reference sequence). CDR3 coding DNA: TGTGCCAGCAGCTTGTTAGCGGGAGCGCCCTACGAGCAGTACTTC. Translating it yields CASSLLAGAPYEQYF.

CDR3 amino acids: CASSLSGTNNSPLHF. The CDR3 region has the DNA TGCGCCAGCAGCCTCTCCGGGACAAACAATTCACCCCTCCACTTT. The chain uses TRBV5-1 and TRBJ1-6, with D perhaps TRBD1 (6 bases). Germline CDR1 reads SGHRS; CDR2 reads YFSETQ. CDR3 size: 15 residues. Trimming shortened V by 4 bases and J by 7 bases, and 15 bases separated the two germline ends.

This clonotype was recorded a few times. As the CDR3 is not closed by the conserved phenylalanine or tryptophan, this likely results from a read error. CDR3 in DNA: TGTGCCAGTAGTATAGTTGGGCTAGCGGAATACAATGAGCAGTTCTCC. Its protein is CASSIVGLAEYNEQFS. The chain joins TRBV19 to TRBJ2-1; 7 bases map to TRBD2. Germline CDR1 LNHDA, CDR2 SQIVND (reference sequence). The junction had 7 bases not matched to a gene; V was cut back by 1 base and J by 4 bases. This CDR3 contains 16 residues.

This clonotype has a handful of counts. The chain combines TRBV28 with TRBJ2-7; no reliable D call. Germline loops: CDR1 MDHEN, CDR2 SYDVKM. Trimming removed 6 bases from V and 11 bases from J, with 17 bases in between. The CDR3 has 12 amino acids. CDR3 sequence (DNA): TGTGCCAGCAGCCGATCAGGACCTGCGGAGTACTTC. It codes for CASSRSGPAEYF.

With regard to this clonotype: Germline and junction disagree at one end, which may indicate a read error. This chain links TRBV5-1 with TRBJ2-5, with 9 bases identical to TRBD1. Germline V CDR1 and CDR2: SGHRS, YFSETQ. The CDR3 covers 14 residues. CDR3 sequence: CASGTGRGQDTQYF. The CDR3 DNA follows: TGCGCCAGCGGGACAGGGCGGGGTCAAGACACCCAGTACTTC.

This clonotype came up a few times. The V call is TRBV30, the J call TRBJ2-2; D is ambiguous. V lost 2 bases and J lost 3, with 16 bases in between. Germline V CDR1 and CDR2: GTSNPN, SVGIG (reference sequence). CDR3 size: 16 residues. The DNA for the CDR3 is TGTGCCTGGAGTCAGCTAACTTCGTCGCACACCGGGGAGCTGTTTTTT. Translated, it gives CAWSQLTSSHTGELFF. Filled out from reference TRBV30 and TRBJ2-2, the complete variable domain reads SQTIHQWPATLVQPVGSPLSLECTVEGTSNPNLYWYRQAAGRGLQLLFYSVGIGQISSEVPQNLSASRPQDRQFILSSKKLLLSDSGFYLCAWSQLTSSHTGELFFGEGSRLTVL.

This clonotype was seen at least ten times. This chain connects TRBV5-1 to TRBJ1-2; TRBD1 matches at 7 bases. Unmatched junction bases numbered 5, after V lost 3 bases and J lost 3 bases. CDR3 length equals 14 residues. In germline, CDR1 is SGHRS, CDR2 YFSETQ. CDR3 protein: CASSSGTADYGYTF. Written as DNA, the CDR3 is TGCGCCAGCAGCTCCGGGACAGCCGACTATGGCTACACCTTC.